The source of this T cell receptor beta chain is a study of T cells in tuberculosis. Germline CDR1 and CDR2: SGHTS and YDEGEE. Unmatched junction bases numbered 3, after V lost 2 bases and J lost 3 bases. The CDR3 is made up of 15 amino acids. General observations from the study: A GMM-specific repertoire classifier reached about 89% accuracy, AUROC approximately 0.9.

Time point described: new active TB diagnosis, blood taken before or within 7 days of starting treatment. A word on this clone: Its target is not known.

Here immunoSEQ multiplex PCR was the method, and the copy in TCRdb shows in-frame clones only, minus some. The sample includes under 45,000 clones, 85% to 95% of them seen just once. J is TRBJ1-5 and V is TRBV5-8, with 9 positions matching TRBD1. The receptor comes from an adult with tuberculosis. The material was PBMCs, obtained at tuberculosis diagnosis. DNA for the CDR3: TGTGCCAGCAGCTTAGGACAGGGGTTCAATCAGCCCCAGCATTTT. It translates to CASSLGQGFNQPQHF.